Below, 5 T cell receptor beta chains from the same sample are listed, as sequenced in a study of cytomegalovirus exposure and HLA in healthy donors. Primers: 60 Vbeta forward and 13 Jbeta reverse. Here immunoSEQ multiplex PCR was the method, and the copy in TCRdb shows in-frame clones only, minus some. Its listing shows just under 80,000 clones. The sample taken for sequencing was PBMCs. The receptor set was obtained from a man between 18 and 35 years old in good health and CMV-seropositive.

The chain is built from TRBV28 and TRBJ2-3; TRBD2 matches at 12 bases. Unmatched junction bases numbered 5, after V lost 6 bases and J lost 4 bases. This CDR3 has 15 amino acids. CDR1 MDHEN and CDR2 SYDVKM come from the germline V gene. In DNA, the CDR3 is TGTGCCAGCAGCTCCCGGACTAGCGGGGCAGATACGCAGTATTTT. As protein: CASSSRTSGADTQYF. The whole variable domain, filled in from reference TRBV28 and TRBJ2-3, reads DVKVTQSSRYLVKRTGEKVFLECVQDMDHENMFWYRQDPGLGLRLIYFSYDVKMKEKGDIPEGYSVSREKKERFSLILESASTNQTSMYLCASSSRTSGADTQYFGPGTRLTVL.

The V gene is TRBV6-5, the J gene TRBJ2-7, with 8 bases matching TRBD1. Per the germline V gene, CDR1 is MNHEY and CDR2 is SVGAGI. The CDR3 is made up of 14 amino acids. J gave up 2 bases and V 6 bases, and 6 bases lay outside the gene matches. The CDR3 DNA reads TGTGCCAGCAGCCCGGAACAGGGGGCCTACGAGCAGTACTTC. Amino acid sequence: CASSPEQGAYEQYF.

This chain joins TRBV29-1 and TRBJ2-5; 10 bases align to TRBD1. The CDR3 is 14 amino acids. The trim removed 5 bases at V and 1 base at J, leaving 4 bases unmatched. Germline CDR1 reads SQVTM; CDR2 reads ANQGSEA. The CDR3 here is CSVPWTGGQETQYF. CDR3 bases: TGCAGCGTTCCATGGACAGGGGGCCAAGAGACCCAGTACTTC.

CDR3: CASTLFGTGVSNYGYTF. CDR3 in DNA: TGTGCCAGCACTTTGTTCGGGACAGGGGTCTCAAACTATGGCTACACCTTC. The rearrangement uses TRBV28 and TRBJ1-2; 10 bases are shared with TRBD1. Germline V gene lookup returns CDR1 MDHEN and CDR2 SYDVKM. The CDR3 totals 17 residues. The J segment lost 2 bases and the V segment lost 7 bases, leaving 13 bases of the junction unmatched.

This CDR3 reads CASSLSQGYEQYF. CDR3 DNA sequence: TGTGCCAGCAGTTTATCCCAGGGCTACGAGCAGTACTTC. The rearrangement joins TRBV27 to TRBJ2-7; tentatively, D is TRBD1 (5 bases). The germline CDR1 and CDR2 sequences are MNHEY and SMNVEV (reference sequence). V lost 0 bases and J lost 3, with 6 bases in between. This CDR3 is built from 13 residues.